In its sample, the clone carrying this T cell receptor (beta chain) was seen many times. RNA transcripts provided the source from which TCR beta CDR3 regions were amplified. TCR CDR3 regions were first amplified by RT-PCR with HTBI primers. TCRdb re-called the multiplex PCR reads with MiXCR, one entry per CDR3 protein. The data contain 280,000 or so distinct CDR3 sequences, around 25% of them singletons. The CDR3 has 16 amino acids. Trimming removed 2 bases from V and 6 bases from J; junction bases left unmatched: 8. Germline V CDR1 and CDR2: LNHDA, SQIVND (reference sequence). Those patients with uncontrolled infection, other autoimmune disease, pregnancy or lactation were excluded. The study collected blood at first hyperthyroidism diagnosis, before any ophthalmopathy symptoms arose. Using more than 7.5 ml of fresh peripheral blood, PBMCs were prepared. This entry is derived from a study of T cells in Graves' hyperthyroidism and ophthalmopathy. As for the study in general: The authors collected peripheral blood at initial diagnosis, before any treatment.

Sequencing used blood. The rearrangement uses TRBV19 and TRBJ1-5; 9 positions match TRBD1. The TCR originated in a middle-aged man with Graves' hyperthyroidism that later progressed to Graves' ophthalmopathy. The CDR3 DNA follows: TGTGCCAGTAGTATACGAAACAGGGGGCTCAGTCAGCCCCAGCATTTT. It encodes CASSIRNRGLSQPQHF.